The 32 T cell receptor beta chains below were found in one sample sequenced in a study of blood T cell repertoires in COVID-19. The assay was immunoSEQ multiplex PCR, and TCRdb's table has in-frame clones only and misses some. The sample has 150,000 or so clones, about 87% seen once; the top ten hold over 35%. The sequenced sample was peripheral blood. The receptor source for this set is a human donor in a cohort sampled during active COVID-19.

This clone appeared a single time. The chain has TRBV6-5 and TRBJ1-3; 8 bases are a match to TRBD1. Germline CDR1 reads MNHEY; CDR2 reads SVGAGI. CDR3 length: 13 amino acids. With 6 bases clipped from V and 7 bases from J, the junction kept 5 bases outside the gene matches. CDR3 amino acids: CASRRTGSNTIYF. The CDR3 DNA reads TGTGCCAGCAGAAGGACAGGGAGTAACACCATATATTTT.

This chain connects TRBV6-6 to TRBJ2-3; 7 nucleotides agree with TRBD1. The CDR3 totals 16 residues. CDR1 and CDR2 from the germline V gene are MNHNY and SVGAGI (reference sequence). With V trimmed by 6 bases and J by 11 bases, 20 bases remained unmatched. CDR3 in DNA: TGTGCCAGCAGCCGCCTGGCGACAGGGTCACAGATAAAGCAGTATTTT. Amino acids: CASSRLATGSQIKQYF.

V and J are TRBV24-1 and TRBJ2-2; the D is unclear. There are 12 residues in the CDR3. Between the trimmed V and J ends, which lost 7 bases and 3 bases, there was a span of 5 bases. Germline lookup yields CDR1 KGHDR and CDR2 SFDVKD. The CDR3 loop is CATRSYTGELFF. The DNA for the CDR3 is TGTGCCACCAGATCATACACCGGGGAGCTGTTTTTT.

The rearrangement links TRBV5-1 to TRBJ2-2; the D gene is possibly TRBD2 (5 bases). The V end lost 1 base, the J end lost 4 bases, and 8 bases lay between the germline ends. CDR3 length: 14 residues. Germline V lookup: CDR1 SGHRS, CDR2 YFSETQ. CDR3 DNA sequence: TGCGCCAGCAGCTTGACGGCGGGCACCGGGGAGCTGTTTTTT. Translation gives CASSLTAGTGELFF.

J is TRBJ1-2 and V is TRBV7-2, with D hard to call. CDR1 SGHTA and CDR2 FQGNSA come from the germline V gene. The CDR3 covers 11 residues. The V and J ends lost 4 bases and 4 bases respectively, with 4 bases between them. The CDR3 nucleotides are TGTGCCAGCAGCTCCTTCTATGGCTACACCTTC. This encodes CASSSFYGYTF.

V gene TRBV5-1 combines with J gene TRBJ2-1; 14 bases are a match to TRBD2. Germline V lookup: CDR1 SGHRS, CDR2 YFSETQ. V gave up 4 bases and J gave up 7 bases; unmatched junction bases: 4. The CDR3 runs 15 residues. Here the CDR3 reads CASSLGLAGGNEQFF. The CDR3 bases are TGCGCCAGCAGCCTAGGACTAGCGGGAGGAAATGAGCAGTTCTTC.

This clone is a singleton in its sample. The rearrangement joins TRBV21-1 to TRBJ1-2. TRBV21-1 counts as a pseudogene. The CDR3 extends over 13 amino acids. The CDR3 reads CASSTAANYGYTF. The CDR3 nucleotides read TGTGCCAGCAGCACAGCAGCCAACTATGGCTACACCTTC.

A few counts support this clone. Here the CDR3 reads CASSVVGTANSPLHF. In DNA form, the CDR3 reads TGTGCCAGCAGCGTAGTGGGGACAGCAAATTCACCCCTCCACTTT. This chain uses TRBV9 with TRBJ1-6; 7 positions match TRBD1. The CDR3 sequence is 15 residues long. Germline lookup yields CDR1 SGDLS and CDR2 YYNGEE. V shed 0 bases, J shed 7 bases, and the junction held 4 bases outside the gene matches.

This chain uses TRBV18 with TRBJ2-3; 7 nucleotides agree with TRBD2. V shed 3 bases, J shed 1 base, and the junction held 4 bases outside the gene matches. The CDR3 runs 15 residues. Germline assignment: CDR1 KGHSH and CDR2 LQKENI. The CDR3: CASSPLRGGTDTQYF. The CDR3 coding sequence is TGTGCCAGCTCACCCCTCCGGGGGGGCACAGATACGCAGTATTTT.

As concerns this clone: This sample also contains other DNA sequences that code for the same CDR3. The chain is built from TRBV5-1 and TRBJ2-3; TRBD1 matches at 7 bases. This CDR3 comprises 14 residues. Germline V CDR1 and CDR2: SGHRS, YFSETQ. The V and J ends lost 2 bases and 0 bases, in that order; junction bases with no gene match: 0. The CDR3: CASSLQGSTDTQYF. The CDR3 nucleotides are TGCGCCAGCAGCTTACAGGGGAGCACAGATACGCAGTATTTT.

CDR3 loop: CASSWGQGENTIYF. DNA of the CDR3: TGCGCCAGCAGTTGGGGACAGGGAGAGAACACCATATATTTT. This sequence joins TRBV5-1 and TRBJ1-3; 9 bases agree with TRBD1. Looked up from germline, CDR1 is SGHRS and CDR2 is YFSETQ. With V trimmed by 5 bases and J by 7 bases, 7 bases remained unmatched. This CDR3 spans 14 amino acids.

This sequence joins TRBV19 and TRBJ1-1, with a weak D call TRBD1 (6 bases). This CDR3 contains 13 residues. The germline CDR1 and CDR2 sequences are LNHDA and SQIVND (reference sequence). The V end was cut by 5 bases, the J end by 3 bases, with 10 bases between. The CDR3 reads CASSSGVYTEAFF. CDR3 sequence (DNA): TGTGCCAGTAGTTCAGGGGTATACACTGAAGCTTTCTTT.

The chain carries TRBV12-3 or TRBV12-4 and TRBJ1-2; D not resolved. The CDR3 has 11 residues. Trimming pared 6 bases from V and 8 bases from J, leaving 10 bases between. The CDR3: CASSRLGGYTF. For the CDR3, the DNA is TGTGCCAGCAGCCGACTTGGGGGCTACACCTTC.

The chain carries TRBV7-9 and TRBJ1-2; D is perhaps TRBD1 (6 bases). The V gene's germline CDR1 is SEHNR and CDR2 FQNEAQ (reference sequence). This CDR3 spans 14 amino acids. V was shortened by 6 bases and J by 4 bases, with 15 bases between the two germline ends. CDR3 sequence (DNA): TGTGCCAGCAGTTCAACAGGGACCGTCTATGGCTACACCTTC. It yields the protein CASSSTGTVYGYTF.

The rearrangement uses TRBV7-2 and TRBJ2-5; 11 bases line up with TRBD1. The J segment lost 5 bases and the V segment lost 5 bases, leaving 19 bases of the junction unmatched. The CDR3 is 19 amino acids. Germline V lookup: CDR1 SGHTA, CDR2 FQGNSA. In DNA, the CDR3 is TGTGCCAGCAGCCTATACTGGGGCGGGACAGGGGGGAGCGAGGAGACCCAGTACTTC. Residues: CASSLYWGGTGGSEETQYF.

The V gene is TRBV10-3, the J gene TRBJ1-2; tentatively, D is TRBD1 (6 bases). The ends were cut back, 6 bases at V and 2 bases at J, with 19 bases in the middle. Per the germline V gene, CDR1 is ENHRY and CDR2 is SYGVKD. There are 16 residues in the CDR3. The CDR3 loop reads CAISLGQSMRNYGYTF. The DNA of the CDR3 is TGTGCCATCAGCTTAGGACAGAGCATGCGAAACTATGGCTACACCTTC.

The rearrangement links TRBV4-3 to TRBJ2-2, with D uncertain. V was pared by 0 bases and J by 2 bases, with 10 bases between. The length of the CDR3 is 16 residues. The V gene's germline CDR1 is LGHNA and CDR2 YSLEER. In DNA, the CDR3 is TGCGCCAGCAGCCAAGATCGGGTCAGTAACACCGGGGAGCTGTTTTTT. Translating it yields CASSQDRVSNTGELFF.

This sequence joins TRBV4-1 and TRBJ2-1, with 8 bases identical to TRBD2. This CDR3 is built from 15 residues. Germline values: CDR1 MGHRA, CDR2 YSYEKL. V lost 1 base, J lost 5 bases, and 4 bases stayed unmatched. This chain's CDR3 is CASSQAGGPHNEQFF. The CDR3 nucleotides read TGCGCCAGCAGCCAAGCGGGGGGGCCCCACAATGAGCAGTTCTTC.

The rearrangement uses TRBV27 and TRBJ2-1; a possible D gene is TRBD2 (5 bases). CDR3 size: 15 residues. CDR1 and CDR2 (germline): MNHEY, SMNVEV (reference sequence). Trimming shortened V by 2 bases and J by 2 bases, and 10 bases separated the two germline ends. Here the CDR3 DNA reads TGTGCCAGCAGTTTAGGAGGCGGTCCCTACAATGAGCAGTTCTTC. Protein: CASSLGGGPYNEQFF.

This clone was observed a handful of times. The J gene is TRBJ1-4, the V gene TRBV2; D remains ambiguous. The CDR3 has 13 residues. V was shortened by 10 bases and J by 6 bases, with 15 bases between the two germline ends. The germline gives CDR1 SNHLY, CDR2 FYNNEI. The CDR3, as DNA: TGTGCCACCTCAGGTTCATCTTATGAAAAACTGTTTTTT. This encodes CATSGSSYEKLFF. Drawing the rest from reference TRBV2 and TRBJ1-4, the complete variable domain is EPEVTQTPSHQVTQMGQEVILRCVPISNHLYFYWYRQILGQKVEFLVSFYNNEISEKSEIFDDQFSVERPDGSNFTLKIRSTKLEDSAMYFCATSGSSYEKLFFGSGTQLSVL.

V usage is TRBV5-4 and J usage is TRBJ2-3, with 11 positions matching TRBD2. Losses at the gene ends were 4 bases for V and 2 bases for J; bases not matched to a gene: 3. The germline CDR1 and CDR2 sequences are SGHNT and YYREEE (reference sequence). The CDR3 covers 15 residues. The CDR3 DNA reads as TGTGCCAGCAGCGCGACTAGCGGGACCACAGATACGCAGTATTTT. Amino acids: CASSATSGTTDTQYF.

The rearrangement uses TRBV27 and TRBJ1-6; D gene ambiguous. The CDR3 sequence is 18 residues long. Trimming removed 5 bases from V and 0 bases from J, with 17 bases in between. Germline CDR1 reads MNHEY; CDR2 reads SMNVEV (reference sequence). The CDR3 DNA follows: TGTGCCAGCAGTCAACTACGTCTGGTGAGCTCCTATAATTCACCCCTCCACTTT. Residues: CASSQLRLVSSYNSPLHF.

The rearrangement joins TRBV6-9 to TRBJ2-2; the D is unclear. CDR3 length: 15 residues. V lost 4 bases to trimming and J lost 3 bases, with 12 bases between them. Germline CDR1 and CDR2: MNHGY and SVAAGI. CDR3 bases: TGTGCCAGCAGTTGCCCGGAGAAGTACACCGGGGAGCTGTTTTTT. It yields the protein CASSCPEKYTGELFF.

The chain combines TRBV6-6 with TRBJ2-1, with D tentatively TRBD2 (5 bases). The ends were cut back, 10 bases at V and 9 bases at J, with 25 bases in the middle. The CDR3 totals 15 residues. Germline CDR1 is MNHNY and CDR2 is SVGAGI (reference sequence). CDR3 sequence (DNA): TGTGCCACCCTATCCTCCAGGAGCCTAGCCCCTGAGCAGTTCTTC. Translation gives CATLSSRSLAPEQFF.

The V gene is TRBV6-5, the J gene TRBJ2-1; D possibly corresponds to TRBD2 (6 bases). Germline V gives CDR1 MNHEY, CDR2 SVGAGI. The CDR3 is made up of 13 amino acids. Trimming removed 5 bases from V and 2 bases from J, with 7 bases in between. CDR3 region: CASSTSPYNEQFF. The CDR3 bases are TGTGCCAGCAGTACTAGCCCCTACAATGAGCAGTTCTTC.

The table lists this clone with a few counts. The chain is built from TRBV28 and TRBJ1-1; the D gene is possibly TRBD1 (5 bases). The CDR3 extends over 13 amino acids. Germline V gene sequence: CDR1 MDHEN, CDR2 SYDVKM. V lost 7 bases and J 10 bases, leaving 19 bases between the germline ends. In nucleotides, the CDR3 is TGTGCCAGCACTAGGGACGGAGGGACTCCAGCTTTCTTT. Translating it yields CASTRDGGTPAFF.

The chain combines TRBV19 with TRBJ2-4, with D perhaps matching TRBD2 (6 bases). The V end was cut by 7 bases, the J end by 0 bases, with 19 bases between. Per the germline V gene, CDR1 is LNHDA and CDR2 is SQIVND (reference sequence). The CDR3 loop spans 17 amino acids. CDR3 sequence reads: CASIWRADQQAKNIQYF. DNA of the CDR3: TGTGCCAGTATTTGGAGGGCCGACCAACAAGCCAAAAACATTCAGTACTTC. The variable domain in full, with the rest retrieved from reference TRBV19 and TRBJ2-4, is DGGITQSPKYLFRKEGQNVTLSCEQNLNHDAMYWYRQDPGQGLRLIYYSQIVNDFQKGDIAEGYSVSREKKESFPLTVTSAQKNPTAFYLCASIWRADQQAKNIQYFGAGTRLSVL.

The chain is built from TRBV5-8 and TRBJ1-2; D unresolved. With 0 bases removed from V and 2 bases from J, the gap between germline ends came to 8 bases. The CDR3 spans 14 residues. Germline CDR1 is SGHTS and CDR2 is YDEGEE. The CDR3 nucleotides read TGTGCCAGCAGCTTGGAAAGCTCAAACTATGGCTACACCTTC. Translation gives CASSLESSNYGYTF.

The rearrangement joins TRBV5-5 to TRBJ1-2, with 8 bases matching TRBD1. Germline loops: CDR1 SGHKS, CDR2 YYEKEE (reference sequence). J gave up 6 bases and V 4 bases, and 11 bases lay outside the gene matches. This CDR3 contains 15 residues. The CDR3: CASSGATRGLDGYTF. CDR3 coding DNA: TGTGCCAGCAGCGGAGCGACCAGGGGGCTCGATGGCTACACCTTC. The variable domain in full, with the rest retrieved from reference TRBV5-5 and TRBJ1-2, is DAGVTQSPTHLIKTRGQQVTLRCSPISGHKSVSWYQQVLGQGPQFIFQYYEKEERGRGNFPDRFSARQFPNYSSELNVNALLLGDSALYLCASSGATRGLDGYTFGSGTRLTVV.

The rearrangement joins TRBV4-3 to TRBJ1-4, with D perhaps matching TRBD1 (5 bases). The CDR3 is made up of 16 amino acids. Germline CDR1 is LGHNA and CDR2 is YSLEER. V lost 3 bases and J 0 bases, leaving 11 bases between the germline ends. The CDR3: CASSQGTPATNEKLFF. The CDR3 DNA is TGCGCCAGCAGCCAGGGGACTCCCGCAACTAATGAAAAACTGTTTTTT.

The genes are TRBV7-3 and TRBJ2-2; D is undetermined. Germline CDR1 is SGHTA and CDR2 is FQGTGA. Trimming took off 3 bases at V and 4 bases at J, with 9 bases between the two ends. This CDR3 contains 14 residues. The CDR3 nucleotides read TGTGCCAGCAGCTTGCGGTTCATCACCGGGGAGCTGTTTTTT. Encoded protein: CASSLRFITGELFF.

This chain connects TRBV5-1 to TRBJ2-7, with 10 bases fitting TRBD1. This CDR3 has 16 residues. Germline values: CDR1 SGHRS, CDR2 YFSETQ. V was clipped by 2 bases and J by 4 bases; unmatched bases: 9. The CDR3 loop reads CASSFLRDRGSYEQYV. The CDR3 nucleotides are TGCGCCAGCAGCTTCCTCCGGGACAGGGGAAGTTACGAGCAGTACGTC.